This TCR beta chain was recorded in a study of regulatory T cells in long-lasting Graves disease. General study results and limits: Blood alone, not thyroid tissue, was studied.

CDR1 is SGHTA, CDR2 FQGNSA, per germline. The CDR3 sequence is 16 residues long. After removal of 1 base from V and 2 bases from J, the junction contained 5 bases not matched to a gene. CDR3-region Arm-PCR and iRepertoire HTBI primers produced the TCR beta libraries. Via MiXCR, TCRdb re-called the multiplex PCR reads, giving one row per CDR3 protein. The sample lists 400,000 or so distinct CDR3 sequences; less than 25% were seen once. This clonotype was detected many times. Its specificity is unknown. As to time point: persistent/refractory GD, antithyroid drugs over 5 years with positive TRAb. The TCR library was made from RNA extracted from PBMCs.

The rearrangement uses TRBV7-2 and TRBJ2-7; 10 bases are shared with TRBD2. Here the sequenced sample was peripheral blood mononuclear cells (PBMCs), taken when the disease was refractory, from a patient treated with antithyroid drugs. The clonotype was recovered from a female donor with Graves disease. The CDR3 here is CASSLGASGSPYEQYF. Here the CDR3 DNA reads TGTGCCAGCAGCTTAGGGGCTAGCGGGAGTCCCTACGAGCAGTACTTC.